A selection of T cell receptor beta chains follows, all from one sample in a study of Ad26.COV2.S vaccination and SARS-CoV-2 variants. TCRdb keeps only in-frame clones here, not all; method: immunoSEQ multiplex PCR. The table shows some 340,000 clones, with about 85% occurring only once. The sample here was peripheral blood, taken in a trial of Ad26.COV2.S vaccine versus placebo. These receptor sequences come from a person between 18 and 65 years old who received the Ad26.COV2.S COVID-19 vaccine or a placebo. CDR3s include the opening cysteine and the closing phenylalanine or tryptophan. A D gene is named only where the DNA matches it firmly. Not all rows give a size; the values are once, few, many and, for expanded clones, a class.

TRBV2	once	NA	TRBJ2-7	CASRGGYEQYF	TGTGCCAGCCGAGGGGGTTACGAGCAGTACTTC
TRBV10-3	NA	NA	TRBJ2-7	CAIRKDKIYEQYF	TGTGCCATCAGGAAGGACAAAATCTACGAGCAGTACTTC
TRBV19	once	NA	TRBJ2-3	CASSMTRGTQYF	TGTGCCAGTAGTATGACCCGCGGTACGCAGTATTTT
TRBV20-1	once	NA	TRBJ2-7	CSARLTYEQYF	TGCAGTGCCCGCTTAACGTACGAGCAGTACTTC
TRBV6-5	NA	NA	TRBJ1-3	CASSPSRQGNTIYF	TGTGCCAGCAGCCCATCCAGGCAGGGAAACACCATATATTTT
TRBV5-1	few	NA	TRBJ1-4	CASSPEGLWEKLFF	TGCGCCAGCAGCCCTGAGGGGCTATGGGAAAAACTGTTTTTT
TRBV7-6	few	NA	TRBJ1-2	CASSPAGAQGYTF	TGTGCCAGCAGCCCCGCGGGGGCTCAGGGCTACACCTTC
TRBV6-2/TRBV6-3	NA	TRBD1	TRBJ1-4	CASSRSTGSEKLFF	TGTGCCAGCAGCCGGTCGACAGGGAGCGAAAAACTGTTTTTT
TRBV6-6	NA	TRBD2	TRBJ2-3	CASSYGGGGALDTQYF	TGTGCCAGCAGTTACGGTGGCGGGGGGGCCCTGGATACGCAGTATTTT
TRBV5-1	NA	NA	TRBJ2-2	CASSLGQVTGELFF	TGCGCCAGCAGCTTGGGGCAGGTCACCGGGGAGCTGTTTTTT
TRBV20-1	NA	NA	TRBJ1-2	CSAQRAGGYTF	TGCAGTGCCCAGAGGGCTGGTGGCTACACCTTC
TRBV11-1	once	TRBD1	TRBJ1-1	CASSSGTGVMNTEAFF	TGTGCCAGCAGCAGCGGGACAGGGGTTATGAACACTGAAGCTTTCTTT
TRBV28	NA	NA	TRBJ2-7	CASSFEEPYEQYF	TGTGCCAGCAGTTTCGAGGAACCCTACGAGCAGTACTTC